This T cell receptor beta chain was profiled in a study of blood T cells in healthy people across ages. In its sample, this clonotype was seen a few times. Its target is not known. The V gene's germline CDR1 is DFQATT and CDR2 SNEGSKA (reference sequence). With 0 bases removed from V and 5 bases from J, the gap between germline ends came to 13 bases. The CDR3 loop spans 14 amino acids. Study-wide results and limits: Greater diversity and more naive CD4+ cells were seen in long-lived donors than in aged donors.

Using a J-beta primer mix together with a sample-barcoded 5' primer, a second PCR was run for roughly 6 to 11 cycles. MiXCR was run by TCRdb on the 5' RACE reads, yielding one entry per CDR3 protein. The sample has some 640,000 distinct CDR3 sequences; approximately 30% are singletons. The chain is built from TRBV20-1 and TRBJ1-1; no firm D call. Sequenced sample: blood. The receptor comes from an elderly woman in good health. CDR3 coding DNA: TGCAGTGCTAGAGATATAGCCCTGAGTACTGAAGCTTTCTTT. As protein: CSARDIALSTEAFF.